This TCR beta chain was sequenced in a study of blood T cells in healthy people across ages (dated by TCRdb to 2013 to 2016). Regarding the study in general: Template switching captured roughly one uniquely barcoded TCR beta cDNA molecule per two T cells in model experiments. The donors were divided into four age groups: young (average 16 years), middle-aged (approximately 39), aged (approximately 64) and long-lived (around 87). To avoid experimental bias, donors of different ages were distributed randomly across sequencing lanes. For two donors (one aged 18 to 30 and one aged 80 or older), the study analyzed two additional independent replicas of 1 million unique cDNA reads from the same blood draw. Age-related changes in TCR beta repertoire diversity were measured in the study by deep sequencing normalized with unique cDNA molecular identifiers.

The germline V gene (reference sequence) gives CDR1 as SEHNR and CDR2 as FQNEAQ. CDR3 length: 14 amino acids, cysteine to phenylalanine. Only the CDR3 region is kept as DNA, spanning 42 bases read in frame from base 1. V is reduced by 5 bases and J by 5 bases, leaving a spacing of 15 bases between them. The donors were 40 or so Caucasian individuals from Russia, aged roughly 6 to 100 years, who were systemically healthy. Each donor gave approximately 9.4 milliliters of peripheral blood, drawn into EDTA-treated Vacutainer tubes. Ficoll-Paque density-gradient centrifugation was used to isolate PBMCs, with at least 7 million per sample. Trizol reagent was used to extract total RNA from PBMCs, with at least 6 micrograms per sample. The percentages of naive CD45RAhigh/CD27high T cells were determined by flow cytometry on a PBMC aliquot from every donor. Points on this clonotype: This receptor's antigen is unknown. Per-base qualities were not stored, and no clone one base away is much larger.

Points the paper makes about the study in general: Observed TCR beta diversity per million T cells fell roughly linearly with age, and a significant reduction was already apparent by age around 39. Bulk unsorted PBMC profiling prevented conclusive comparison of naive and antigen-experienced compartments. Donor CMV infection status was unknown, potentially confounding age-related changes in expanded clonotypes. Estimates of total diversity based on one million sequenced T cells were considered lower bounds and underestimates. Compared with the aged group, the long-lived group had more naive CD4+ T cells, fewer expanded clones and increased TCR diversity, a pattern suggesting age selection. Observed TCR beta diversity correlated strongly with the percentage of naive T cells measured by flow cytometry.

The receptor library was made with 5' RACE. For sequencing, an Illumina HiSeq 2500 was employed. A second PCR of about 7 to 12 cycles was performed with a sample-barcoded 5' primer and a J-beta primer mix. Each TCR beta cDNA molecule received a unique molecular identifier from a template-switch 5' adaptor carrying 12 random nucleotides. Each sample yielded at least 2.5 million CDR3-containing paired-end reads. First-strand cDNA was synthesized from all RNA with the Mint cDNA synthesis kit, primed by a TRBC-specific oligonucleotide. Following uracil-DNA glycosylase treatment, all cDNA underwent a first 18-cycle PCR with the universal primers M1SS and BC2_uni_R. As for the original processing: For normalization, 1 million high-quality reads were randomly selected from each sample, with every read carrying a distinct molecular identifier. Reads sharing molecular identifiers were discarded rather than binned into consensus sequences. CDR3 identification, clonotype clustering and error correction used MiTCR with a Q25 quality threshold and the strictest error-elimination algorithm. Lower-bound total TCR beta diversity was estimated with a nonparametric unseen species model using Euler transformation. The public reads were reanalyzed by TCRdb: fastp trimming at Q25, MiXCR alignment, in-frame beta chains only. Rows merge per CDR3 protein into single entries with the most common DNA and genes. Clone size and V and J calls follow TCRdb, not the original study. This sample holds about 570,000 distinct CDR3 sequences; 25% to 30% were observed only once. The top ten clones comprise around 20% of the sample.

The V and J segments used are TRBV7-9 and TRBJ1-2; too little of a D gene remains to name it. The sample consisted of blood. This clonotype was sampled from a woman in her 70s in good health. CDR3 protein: CASSAPESGYGYTF. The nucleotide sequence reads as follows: TGTGCCAGCAGCGCCCCCGAGAGCGGTTATGGCTACACCTTC.